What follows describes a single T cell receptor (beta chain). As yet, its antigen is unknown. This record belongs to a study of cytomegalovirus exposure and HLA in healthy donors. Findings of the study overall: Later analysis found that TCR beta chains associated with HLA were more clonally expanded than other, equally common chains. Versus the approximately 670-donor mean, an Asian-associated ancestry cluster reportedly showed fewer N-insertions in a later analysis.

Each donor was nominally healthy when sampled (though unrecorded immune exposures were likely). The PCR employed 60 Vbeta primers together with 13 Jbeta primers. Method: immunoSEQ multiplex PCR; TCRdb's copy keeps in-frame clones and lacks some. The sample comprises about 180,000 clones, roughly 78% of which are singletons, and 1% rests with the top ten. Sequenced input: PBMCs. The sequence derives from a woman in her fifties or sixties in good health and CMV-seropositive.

This CDR3 is CASSFRTGGYTF. In DNA form, the CDR3 reads TGTGCCAGCAGTTTTCGGACAGGTGGCTACACCTTC. The rearrangement uses TRBV28 and TRBJ1-2; TRBD1 agrees at 7 bases. The trim removed 3 bases at V and 7 bases at J, leaving 2 bases unmatched. CDR1 and CDR2 from the germline V gene are MDHEN and SYDVKM. The CDR3 sequence is 12 residues long.